One sample yielded the 2 T cell receptor beta chains listed below, sequenced in a study of blood T cell repertoires in COVID-19. Using immunoSEQ multiplex PCR, the repertoire was profiled, and TCRdb retains in-frame clones only, with some absent. The table has roughly 100,000 clones, over 65% seen once. What was sequenced was peripheral blood. The receptors here all came from a human donor in a cohort sampled during active COVID-19.

The chain uses TRBV6-5 and TRBJ1-2; the D gene is possibly TRBD1 (5 bases). This CDR3 contains 13 residues. V lost 6 bases to trimming and J lost 4 bases, with 12 bases between them. CDR1 and CDR2 (germline): MNHEY, SVGAGI. CDR3 sequence reads: CASSPDSLYGYTF. The DNA of the CDR3 is TGTGCCAGCAGCCCCGACAGCCTCTATGGCTACACCTTC.

The V gene is TRBV24-1, the J gene TRBJ2-5; 11 bases are shared with TRBD2. The CDR3 has 16 residues. CDR1 and CDR2 (germline): KGHDR, SFDVKD. The V and J ends lost 3 bases and 2 bases, in that order; junction bases with no gene match: 4. Here the CDR3 reads CATSDKVAGGQETQYF. CDR3 nucleotide sequence: TGTGCCACCAGTGATAAGGTAGCGGGGGGGCAAGAGACCCAGTACTTC.